Below, one T cell receptor (beta chain) is given with its context. These data are taken from a study of blood T cell repertoires in COVID-19. The wider study: The origin of the acute and convalescent COVID-19 samples was the United States, Italy and Spain. PBMCs, B-cell-depleted T cells, or T cells were the source of the cDNA or gDNA that made up the material.

This CDR3 has 13 amino acids. CDR1 is SGHAT, CDR2 FQDESV, per germline (reference sequence). V lost 5 bases and J 3 bases, leaving 11 bases between the germline ends. Authors' data handling: Quantification of nucleated cells was approximated via reference gene primer amplification. Using immunoSEQ multiplex PCR, the repertoire was profiled, and TCRdb retains in-frame clones only, with some absent. V, J and clone size derive from that table, while D and trimming were established from the DNA sequence. Altogether roughly 460,000 clones are present, around nine tenths being singletons, with the ten largest covering less than 0.95%.

This receptor was identified in a man younger than 35 with COVID-19, enrolled during active disease. Specimen: peripheral blood. The gene calls are TRBV11-1 and TRBJ2-7; no clear D. The CDR3 protein is CASSLYASYEQYF. In nucleotides, the CDR3 is TGTGCCAGCAGCCTATACGCTAGCTACGAGCAGTACTTC.